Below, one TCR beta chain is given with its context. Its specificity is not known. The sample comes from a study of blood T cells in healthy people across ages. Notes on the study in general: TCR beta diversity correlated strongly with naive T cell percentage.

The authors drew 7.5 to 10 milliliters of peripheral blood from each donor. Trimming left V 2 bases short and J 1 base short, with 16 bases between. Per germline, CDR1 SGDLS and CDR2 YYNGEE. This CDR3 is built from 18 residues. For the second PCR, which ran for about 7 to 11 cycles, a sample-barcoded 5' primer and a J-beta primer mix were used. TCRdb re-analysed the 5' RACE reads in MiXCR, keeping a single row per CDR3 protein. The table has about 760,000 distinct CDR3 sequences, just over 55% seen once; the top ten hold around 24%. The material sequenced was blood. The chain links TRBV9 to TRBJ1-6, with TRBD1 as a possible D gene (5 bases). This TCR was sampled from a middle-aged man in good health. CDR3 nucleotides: TGTGCCAGCAGCGTTGGATTAGTGGGGGGGTCCTATAATTCACCCCTCCACTTT. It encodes CASSVGLVGGSYNSPLHF.